Each of the 15 T cell receptor beta chains below was sequenced from the same sample in a study of T-cell reconstitution after alpha-beta-depleted transplantation in children (dated by TCRdb to 2015 to 2016). Library method: PCR. The reads were generated on an Illumina HiSeq 2500. TCR libraries were prepared with molecular barcoding, using unique molecular identifiers to normalize TCRbeta repertoire quantification. TCRdb trimmed public reads at Q25 via fastp, called clones via MiXCR and kept in-frame beta chains. One record per CDR3 amino acid sequence lists the most common genes and DNA. For this sample there are 350,000 to 450,000 distinct CDR3 sequences; about an eighth appear just once. The ten largest make up around 4.5% of the sample. Source: PBMCs, taken from the stem cell graft. These receptors were obtained from a human donor who donated a stem cell graft to a child with Fanconi anemia.

The chain employs TRBV28 and TRBJ1-5, with 8 bases that match TRBD1. This CDR3 is built from 16 residues. Losses at the gene ends were 3 bases for V and 2 bases for J; bases not matched to a gene: 6. From germline, CDR1 is MDHEN and CDR2 SYDVKM. Here the CDR3 reads CASSFGRGRGNQPQHF. As DNA, the CDR3 is TGTGCCAGCAGTTTCGGCAGGGGGCGAGGCAATCAGCCCCAGCATTTT.

This clonotype was found many times. The chain links TRBV7-3 to TRBJ2-1; 9 nucleotides match TRBD1. There are 13 residues in the CDR3. Looked up from germline, CDR1 is SGHTA and CDR2 is FQGTGA. V lost 3 bases and J lost 10; bases outside the gene matches: 4. CDR3 amino acids: CASSLDRGGEQFF. The DNA for the CDR3 is TGTGCCAGCAGCTTGGACAGGGGCGGGGAGCAGTTCTTC.

A few counts support this clonotype. This chain links TRBV20-1 with TRBJ1-1; D may be TRBD1 (5 bases). V lost 1 base and J lost 7, with 13 bases in between. Germline V gene data show CDR1 as DFQATT and CDR2 as SNEGSKA (reference sequence). The CDR3 runs 13 residues. The CDR3 DNA is TGCAGTGCTAGAGGACCAGGGTATGTTGAAGCTTTCTTT. It encodes CSARGPGYVEAFF.

The rearrangement links TRBV5-1 to TRBJ1-6; TRBD1 is a possible D gene (5 bases). The CDR3 has 15 amino acids. Germline assignment: CDR1 SGHRS and CDR2 YFSETQ. The germline V and J ends were trimmed by 0 bases and 8 bases, with 12 bases remaining between them. As DNA, the CDR3 is TGCGCCAGCAGCTTGGGCGGGGCCGGAGATTCACCCCTCCACTTT. Translation: CASSLGGAGDSPLHF. The variable domain in full, completed from reference TRBV5-1 and TRBJ1-6, reads KAGVTQTPRYLIKTRGQQVTLSCSPISGHRSVSWYQQTPGQGLQFLFEYFSETQRNKGNFPGRFSGRQFSNSRSEMNVSTLELGDSALYLCASSLGGAGDSPLHFGNGTRLTVT.

This clonotype was seen only once. CDR3 bases: TGCGCCAGCAGGTTGGCTGTCAATGAGCAGTTCTTC. It yields the protein CASRLAVNEQFF. The chain carries TRBV10-2 and TRBJ2-1; D is ambiguous. The ends were cut back, 6 bases at V and 6 bases at J, with 9 bases in the middle. CDR1 WSHSY and CDR2 SAAADI come from the germline V gene. CDR3 length equals 12 residues.

The chain employs TRBV6-2 or TRBV6-3 and TRBJ2-5; D call uncertain. The CDR3 is 12 amino acids. V lost 0 bases and J 4 bases, leaving 3 bases between the germline ends. The germline V gene has CDR1 MNHEY and CDR2 SVGEGT. The CDR3, as DNA: TGTGCCAGCAGTTACTCGACAGAGACCCAGTACTTC. Its protein is CASSYSTETQYF.

This clonotype was observed a few times. The chain combines TRBV10-3 with TRBJ2-7; 8 positions agree with TRBD1. Trimming took 7 bases from V and 1 from J; bases not matched to a gene: 9. The CDR3 is made up of 15 amino acids. Germline V gene sequence: CDR1 ENHRY, CDR2 SYGVKD. CDR3 in amino acids: CAITPGQAKSYEQYF. The CDR3 DNA follows: TGTGCCATCACCCCGGGACAGGCCAAGTCCTACGAGCAGTACTTC.

This clonotype was seen only a few times. The rearrangement joins TRBV12-3 or TRBV12-4 to TRBJ2-1, with 14 bases lining up with TRBD2. This CDR3 is 17 amino acids long. The J segment lost 0 bases and the V segment lost 7 bases, leaving 5 bases of the junction unmatched. This chain's CDR3 is CASTRTSGGLSYNEQFF. DNA for the CDR3: TGTGCCAGCACCCGGACTAGCGGGGGGCTCTCCTACAATGAGCAGTTCTTC.

This clonotype was seen at least ten times. Here the CDR3 reads CASRRLAGVTGELFF. The CDR3 DNA follows: TGTGCCAGCCGGCGACTAGCGGGGGTAACCGGGGAGCTGTTTTTT. The chain is built from TRBV7-2 and TRBJ2-2; 12 bases fit TRBD2. Germline V gives CDR1 SGHTA, CDR2 FQGNSA. The CDR3 totals 15 residues. The V and J ends lost 8 bases and 5 bases, in that order; junction bases with no gene match: 6. Looking up the rest from reference TRBV7-2 and TRBJ2-2 gives the full variable domain: GAGVSQSPSNKVTEKGKDVELRCDPISGHTALYWYRQSLGQGLEFLIYFQGNSAPDKSGLPSDRFSAERTGGSVSTLTIQRTQQEDSAVYLCASRRLAGVTGELFFGEGSRLTVL.

The chain links TRBV2 to TRBJ2-1; D possibly corresponds to TRBD2 (7 bases). Trimming took 7 bases from V and 9 from J, leaving 16 bases between them. The length of the CDR3 is 13 residues. Germline V gene sequence: CDR1 SNHLY, CDR2 FYNNEI. CDR3 loop: CASNWGGPGEQFF. The CDR3, as DNA: TGTGCCAGCAATTGGGGGGGGCCGGGTGAGCAGTTCTTC.

This clonotype was detected only a few times. The CDR3 loop is CASRRELGDEKLFF. Here the CDR3 DNA reads TGTGCCAGCAGGAGGGAGCTGGGCGATGAAAAACTGTTTTTT. The rearrangement links TRBV12-3 or TRBV12-4 to TRBJ1-4, with no clear D. CDR3 size: 14 residues. V was cut by 6 bases and J by 6 bases, with 14 bases left in between.

This clonotype was picked up a small number of times. The chain employs TRBV3-1 and TRBJ2-1; D might be TRBD1 or TRBD2, each matching 5 bases. The length of the CDR3 is 14 residues. Per germline, CDR1 LGHDT and CDR2 YNNKEL (reference sequence). Trimming removed 7 bases from V and 7 bases from J, with 17 bases in between. The chain's CDR3 is CASTHRDGGNEQFF. The CDR3 DNA follows: TGTGCCAGCACCCACCGGGATGGGGGTAATGAGCAGTTCTTC.

This clonotype was seen more than once but under ten times. This chain connects TRBV5-1 to TRBJ2-1, with 9 bases lining up with TRBD2. Germline CDR1 SGHRS, CDR2 YFSETQ. This CDR3 spans 15 amino acids. J gave up 10 bases and V 2 bases, and 10 bases lay outside the gene matches. The CDR3 coding sequence is TGCGCCAGCAGCTTCGATCTTACTAGCGGGTTAGAGCAGTTCTTC. This codes for CASSFDLTSGLEQFF.

Turning to this clonotype: The germline gene is not matched at one end of the junction; a read error may be the cause. The CDR3 loop is CAGGDIHYGYTF. CDR3 bases: TGTGCCGGGGGGGACATACACTATGGGTACACCTTC. V gene TRBV4-2 combines with J gene TRBJ1-2, with a tentative D call TRBD1 (6 bases). The CDR3 sequence is 12 residues long. Germline V gene data show CDR1 as LGHNA and CDR2 as YNFKEQ.

There are a few counts of this clonotype. The gene calls are TRBV6-2 or TRBV6-3 and TRBJ2-1; D is undetermined. From germline, CDR1 is MNHEY and CDR2 SVGEGT. V was clipped by 2 bases and J by 6 bases, with 8 bases between them. The CDR3 covers 13 residues. The CDR3 DNA is TGTGCCAGCAGTTACACAGAAATCAATGAGCAGTTCTTC. Its protein is CASSYTEINEQFF.